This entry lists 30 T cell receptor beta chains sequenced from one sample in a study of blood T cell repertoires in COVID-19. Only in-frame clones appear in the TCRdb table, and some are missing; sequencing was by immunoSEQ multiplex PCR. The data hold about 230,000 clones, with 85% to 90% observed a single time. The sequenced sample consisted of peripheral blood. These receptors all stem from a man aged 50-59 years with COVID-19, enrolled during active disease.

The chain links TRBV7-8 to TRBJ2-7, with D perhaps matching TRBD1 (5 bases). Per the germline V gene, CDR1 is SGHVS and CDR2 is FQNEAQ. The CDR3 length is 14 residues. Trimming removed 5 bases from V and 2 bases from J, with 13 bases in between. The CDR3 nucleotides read TGTGCCAGCAGCCAGACAGCTGGGCCCTACGAGCAGTACTTC. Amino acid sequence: CASSQTAGPYEQYF. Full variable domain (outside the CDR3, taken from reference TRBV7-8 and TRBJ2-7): GAGVSQSPRYKVAKRGQDVALRCDPISGHVSLFWYQQALGQGPEFLTYFQNEAQLDKSGLPSDRFFAERPEGSVSTLKIQRTQQEDSAVYLCASSQTAGPYEQYFGPGTRLTVT.

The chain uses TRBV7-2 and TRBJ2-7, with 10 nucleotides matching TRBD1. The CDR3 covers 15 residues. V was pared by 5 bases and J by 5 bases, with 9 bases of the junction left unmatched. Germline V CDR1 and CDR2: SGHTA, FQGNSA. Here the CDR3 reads CASSPPSTGGNEQYF. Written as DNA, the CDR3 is TGTGCCAGCAGCCCCCCTTCGACAGGGGGCAACGAGCAGTACTTC.

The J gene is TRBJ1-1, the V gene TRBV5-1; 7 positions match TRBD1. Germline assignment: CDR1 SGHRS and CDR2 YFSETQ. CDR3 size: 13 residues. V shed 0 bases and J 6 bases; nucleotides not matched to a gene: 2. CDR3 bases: TGCGCCAGCAGCTTGGCCCAGGGGGCTGAAGCTTTCTTT. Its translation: CASSLAQGAEAFF.

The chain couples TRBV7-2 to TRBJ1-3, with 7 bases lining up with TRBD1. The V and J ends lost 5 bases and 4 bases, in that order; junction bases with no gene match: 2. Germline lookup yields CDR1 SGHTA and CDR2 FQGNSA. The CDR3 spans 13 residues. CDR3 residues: CASSTDRGNTIYF. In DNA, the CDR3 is TGTGCCAGCAGCACGGACAGGGGAAACACCATATATTTT.

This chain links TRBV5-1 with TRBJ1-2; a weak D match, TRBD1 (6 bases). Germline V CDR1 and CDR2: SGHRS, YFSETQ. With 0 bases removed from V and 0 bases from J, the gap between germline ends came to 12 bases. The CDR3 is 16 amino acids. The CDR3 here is CASSLEPTGSNYGYTF. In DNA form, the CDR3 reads TGCGCCAGCAGCTTGGAACCTACAGGGTCTAACTATGGCTACACCTTC.

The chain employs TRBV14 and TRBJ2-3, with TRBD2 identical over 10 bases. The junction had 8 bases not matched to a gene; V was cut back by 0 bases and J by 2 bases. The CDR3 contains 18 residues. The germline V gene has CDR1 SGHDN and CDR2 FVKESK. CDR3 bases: TGTGCCAGCAGCCAAGATCCAGCGGGGGGGATGAACACAGATACGCAGTATTTT. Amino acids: CASSQDPAGGMNTDTQYF.

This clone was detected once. The CDR3 is CASSLARPNEKLFF. The CDR3, as DNA: TGTGCCAGCAGCTTGGCGCGGCCTAATGAAAAACTGTTTTTT. V and J are TRBV13 and TRBJ1-4; D gene uncertain. V lost 3 bases and J 3 bases, leaving 8 bases between the germline ends. There are 14 residues in the CDR3. From germline, CDR1 is PRHDT and CDR2 FYEKMQ (reference sequence).

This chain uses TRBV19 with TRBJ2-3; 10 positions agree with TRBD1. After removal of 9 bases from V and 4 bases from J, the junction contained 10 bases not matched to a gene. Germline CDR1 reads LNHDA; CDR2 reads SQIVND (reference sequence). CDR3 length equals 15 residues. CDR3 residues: CASTYGTGEADTQYF. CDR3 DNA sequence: TGTGCCAGCACCTACGGGACAGGGGAGGCAGATACGCAGTATTTT. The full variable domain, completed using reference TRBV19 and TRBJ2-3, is DGGITQSPKYLFRKEGQNVTLSCEQNLNHDAMYWYRQDPGQGLRLIYYSQIVNDFQKGDIAEGYSVSREKKESFPLTVTSAQKNPTAFYLCASTYGTGEADTQYFGPGTRLTVL.

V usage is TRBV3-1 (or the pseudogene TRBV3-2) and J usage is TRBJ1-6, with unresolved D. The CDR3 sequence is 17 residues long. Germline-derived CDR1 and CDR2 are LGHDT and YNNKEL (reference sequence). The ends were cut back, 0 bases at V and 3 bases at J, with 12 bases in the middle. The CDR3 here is CASSQDRLFGYNSPLHF. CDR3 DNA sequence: TGTGCCAGCAGCCAAGATCGACTTTTCGGCTATAATTCACCCCTCCACTTT.

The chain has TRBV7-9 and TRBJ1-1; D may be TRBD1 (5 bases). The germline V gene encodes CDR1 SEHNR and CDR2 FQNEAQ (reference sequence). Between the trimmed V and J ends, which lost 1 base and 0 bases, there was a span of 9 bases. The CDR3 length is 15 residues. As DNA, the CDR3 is TGTGCCAGCAGCTTAGGGACAAGTCTGAACACTGAAGCTTTCTTT. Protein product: CASSLGTSLNTEAFF. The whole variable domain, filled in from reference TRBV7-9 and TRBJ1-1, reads DTGVSQNPRHKITKRGQNVTFRCDPISEHNRLYWYRQTLGQGPEFLTYFQNEAQLEKSRLLSDRFSAERPKGSFSTLEIQRTEQGDSAMYLCASSLGTSLNTEAFFGQGTRLTVV.

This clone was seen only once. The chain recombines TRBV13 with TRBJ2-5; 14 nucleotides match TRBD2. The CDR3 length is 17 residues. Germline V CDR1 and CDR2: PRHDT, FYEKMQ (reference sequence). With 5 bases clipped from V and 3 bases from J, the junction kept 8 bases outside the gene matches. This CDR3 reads CASSPGGTSGREETQYF. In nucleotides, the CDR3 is TGTGCCAGCAGCCCGGGGGGGACTAGCGGGAGAGAAGAGACCCAGTACTTC. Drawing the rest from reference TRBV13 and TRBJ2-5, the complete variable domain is AAGVIQSPRHLIKEKRETATLKCYPIPRHDTVYWYQQGPGQDPQFLISFYEKMQSDKGSIPDRFSAQQFSDYHSELNMSSLELGDSALYFCASSPGGTSGREETQYFGPGTRLLVL.

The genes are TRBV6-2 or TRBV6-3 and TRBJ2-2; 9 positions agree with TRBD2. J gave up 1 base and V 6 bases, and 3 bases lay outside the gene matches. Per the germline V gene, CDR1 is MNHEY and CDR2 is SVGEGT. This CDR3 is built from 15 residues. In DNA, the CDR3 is TGTGCCAGCAGGCCTAGCGGGAAGAACACCGGGGAGCTGTTTTTT. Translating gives CASRPSGKNTGELFF.

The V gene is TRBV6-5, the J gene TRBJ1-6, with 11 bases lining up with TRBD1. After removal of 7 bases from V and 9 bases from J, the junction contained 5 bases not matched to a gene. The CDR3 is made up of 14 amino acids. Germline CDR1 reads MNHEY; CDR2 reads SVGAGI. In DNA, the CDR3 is TGTGCCAGCAACTCCGGGACAGGGGGTTCACCCCTCCACTTT. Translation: CASNSGTGGSPLHF.

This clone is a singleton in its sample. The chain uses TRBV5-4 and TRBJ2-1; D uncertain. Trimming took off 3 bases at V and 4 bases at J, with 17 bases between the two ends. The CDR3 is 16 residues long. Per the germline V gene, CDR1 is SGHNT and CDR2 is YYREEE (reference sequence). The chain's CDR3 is CASSSPYLTGYNEQFF. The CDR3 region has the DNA TGTGCCAGCAGCTCCCCCTACCTTACGGGTTACAATGAGCAGTTCTTC.

The DNA of the CDR3 is TGTGCCAGTCAAGACCCGGACAGGTTGACTTCACCCCTCCACTTT. Amino acids: CASQDPDRLTSPLHF. The chain is built from TRBV19 and TRBJ1-6, with TRBD1 matching over 7 bases. Per germline, CDR1 LNHDA and CDR2 SQIVND (reference sequence). Trimming removed 8 bases from V and 9 bases from J; junction bases left unmatched: 13. The CDR3 contains 15 residues. Full variable domain (outside the CDR3, taken from reference TRBV19 and TRBJ1-6): DGGITQSPKYLFRKEGQNVTLSCEQNLNHDAMYWYRQDPGQGLRLIYYSQIVNDFQKGDIAEGYSVSREKKESFPLTVTSAQKNPTAFYLCASQDPDRLTSPLHFGNGTRLTVT.

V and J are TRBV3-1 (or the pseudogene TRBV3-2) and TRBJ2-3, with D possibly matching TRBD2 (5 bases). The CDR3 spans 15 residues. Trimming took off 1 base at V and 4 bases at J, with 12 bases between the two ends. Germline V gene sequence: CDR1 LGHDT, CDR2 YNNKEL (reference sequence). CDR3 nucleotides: TGTGCCAGCAGCCAAGTAGGTCTAGCCTCAGATACGCAGTATTTT. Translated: CASSQVGLASDTQYF.

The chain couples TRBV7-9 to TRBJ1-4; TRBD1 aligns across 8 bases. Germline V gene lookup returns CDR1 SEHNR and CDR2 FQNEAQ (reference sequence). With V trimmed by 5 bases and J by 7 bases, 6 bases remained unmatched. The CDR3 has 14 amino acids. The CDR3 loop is CASSLDRESEKLFF. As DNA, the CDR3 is TGTGCCAGCAGCCTGGACAGGGAGAGTGAAAAACTGTTTTTT.

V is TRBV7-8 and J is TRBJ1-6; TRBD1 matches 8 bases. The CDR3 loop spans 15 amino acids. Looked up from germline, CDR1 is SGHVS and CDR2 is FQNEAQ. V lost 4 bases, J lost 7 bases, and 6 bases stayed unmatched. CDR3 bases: TGTGCCAGCAGCTCGTCTACAGGGGGAAATTCACCCCTCCACTTT. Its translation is CASSSSTGGNSPLHF.

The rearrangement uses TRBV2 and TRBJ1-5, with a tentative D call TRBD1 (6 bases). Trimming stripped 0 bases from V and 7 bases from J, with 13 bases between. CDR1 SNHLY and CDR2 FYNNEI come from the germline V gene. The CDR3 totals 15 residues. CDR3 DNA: TGTGCCAGCAGTGAAGCGCTTCAGGGACACCAGCCCCAGCATTTT. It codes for CASSEALQGHQPQHF. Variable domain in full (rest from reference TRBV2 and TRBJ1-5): EPEVTQTPSHQVTQMGQEVILRCVPISNHLYFYWYRQILGQKVEFLVSFYNNEISEKSEIFDDQFSVERPDGSNFTLKIRSTKLEDSAMYFCASSEALQGHQPQHFGDGTRLSIL.

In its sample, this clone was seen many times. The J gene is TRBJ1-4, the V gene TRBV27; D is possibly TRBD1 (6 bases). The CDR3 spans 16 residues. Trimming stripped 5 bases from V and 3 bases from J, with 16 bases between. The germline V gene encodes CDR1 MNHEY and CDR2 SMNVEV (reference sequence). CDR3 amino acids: CASSPNRDTANEKLFF. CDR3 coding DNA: TGTGCCAGCAGTCCGAACCGGGACACGGCTAATGAAAAACTGTTTTTT.

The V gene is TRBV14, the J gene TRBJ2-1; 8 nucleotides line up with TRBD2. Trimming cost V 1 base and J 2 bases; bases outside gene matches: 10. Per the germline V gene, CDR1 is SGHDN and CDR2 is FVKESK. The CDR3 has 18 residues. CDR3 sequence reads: CASSQGLTGGYAYNEQFF. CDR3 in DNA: TGTGCCAGCAGCCAAGGTCTTACGGGAGGGTATGCCTACAATGAGCAGTTCTTC. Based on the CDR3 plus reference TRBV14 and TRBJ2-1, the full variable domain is EAGVTQFPSHSVIEKGQTVTLRCDPISGHDNLYWYRRVMGKEIKFLLHFVKESKQDESGMPNNRFLAERTGGTYSTLKVQPAELEDSGVYFCASSQGLTGGYAYNEQFFGPGTRLTVL.

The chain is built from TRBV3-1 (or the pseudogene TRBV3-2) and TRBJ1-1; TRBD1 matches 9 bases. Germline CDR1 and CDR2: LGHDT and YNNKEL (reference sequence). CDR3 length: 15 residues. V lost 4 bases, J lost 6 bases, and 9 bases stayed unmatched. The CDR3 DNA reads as TGTGCCAGCAGCCCGCCGGGACAGGGAAACGCTGAAGCTTTCTTT. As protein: CASSPPGQGNAEAFF.

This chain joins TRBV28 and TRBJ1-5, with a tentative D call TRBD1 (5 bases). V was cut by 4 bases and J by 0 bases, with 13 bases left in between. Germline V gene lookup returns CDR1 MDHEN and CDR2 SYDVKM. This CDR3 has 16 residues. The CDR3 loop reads CASSWSGLYSNQPQHF. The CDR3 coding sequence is TGTGCCAGCAGTTGGTCGGGACTTTATAGCAATCAGCCCCAGCATTTT. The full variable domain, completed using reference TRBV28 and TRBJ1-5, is DVKVTQSSRYLVKRTGEKVFLECVQDMDHENMFWYRQDPGLGLRLIYFSYDVKMKEKGDIPEGYSVSREKKERFSLILESASTNQTSMYLCASSWSGLYSNQPQHFGDGTRLSIL.

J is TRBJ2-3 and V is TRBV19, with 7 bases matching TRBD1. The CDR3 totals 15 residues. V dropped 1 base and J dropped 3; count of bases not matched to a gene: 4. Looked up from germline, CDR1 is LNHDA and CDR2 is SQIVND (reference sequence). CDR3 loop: CASSIAEGATDTQYF. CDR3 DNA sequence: TGTGCCAGTAGTATAGCAGAGGGGGCAACAGATACGCAGTATTTT.

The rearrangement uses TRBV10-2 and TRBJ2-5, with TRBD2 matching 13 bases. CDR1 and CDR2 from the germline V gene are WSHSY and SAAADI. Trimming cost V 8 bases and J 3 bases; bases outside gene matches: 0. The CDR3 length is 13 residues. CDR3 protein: CASGLAGEETQYF. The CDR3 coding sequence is TGCGCCAGCGGACTAGCGGGGGAAGAGACCCAGTACTTC.

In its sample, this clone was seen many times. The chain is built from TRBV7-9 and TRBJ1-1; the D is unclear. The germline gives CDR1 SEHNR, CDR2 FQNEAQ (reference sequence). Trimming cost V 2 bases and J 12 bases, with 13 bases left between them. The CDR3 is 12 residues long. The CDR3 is CASSLWVRGTFF. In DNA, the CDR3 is TGTGCCAGCAGCTTATGGGTTCGCGGGACTTTCTTT.

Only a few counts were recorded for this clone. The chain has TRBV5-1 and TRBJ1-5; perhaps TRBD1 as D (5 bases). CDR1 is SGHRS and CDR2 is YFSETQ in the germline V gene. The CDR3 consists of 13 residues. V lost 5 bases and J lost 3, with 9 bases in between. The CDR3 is CASRWGDNQPQHF. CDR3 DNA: TGCGCCAGCAGGTGGGGGGACAATCAGCCCCAGCATTTT.

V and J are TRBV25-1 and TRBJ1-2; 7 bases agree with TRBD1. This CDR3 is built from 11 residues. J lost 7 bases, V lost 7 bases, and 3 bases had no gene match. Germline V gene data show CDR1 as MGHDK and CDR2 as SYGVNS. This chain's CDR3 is CASKGASGYTF. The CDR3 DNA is TGTGCCAGCAAGGGGGCCTCTGGCTACACCTTC.

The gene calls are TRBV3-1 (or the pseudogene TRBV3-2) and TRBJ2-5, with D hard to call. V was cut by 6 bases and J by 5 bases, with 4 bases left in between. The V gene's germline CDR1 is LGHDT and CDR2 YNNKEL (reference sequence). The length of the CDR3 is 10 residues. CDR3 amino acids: CASSQETQYF. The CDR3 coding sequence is TGTGCCAGCAGTCAGGAGACCCAGTACTTC.

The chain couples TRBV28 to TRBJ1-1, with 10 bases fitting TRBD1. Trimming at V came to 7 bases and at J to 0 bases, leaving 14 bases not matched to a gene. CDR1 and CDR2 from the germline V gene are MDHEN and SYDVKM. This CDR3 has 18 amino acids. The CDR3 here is CASTPAGQGFFMNTEAFF. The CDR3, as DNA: TGTGCCAGCACCCCCGCGGGACAGGGGTTTTTCATGAACACTGAAGCTTTCTTT.